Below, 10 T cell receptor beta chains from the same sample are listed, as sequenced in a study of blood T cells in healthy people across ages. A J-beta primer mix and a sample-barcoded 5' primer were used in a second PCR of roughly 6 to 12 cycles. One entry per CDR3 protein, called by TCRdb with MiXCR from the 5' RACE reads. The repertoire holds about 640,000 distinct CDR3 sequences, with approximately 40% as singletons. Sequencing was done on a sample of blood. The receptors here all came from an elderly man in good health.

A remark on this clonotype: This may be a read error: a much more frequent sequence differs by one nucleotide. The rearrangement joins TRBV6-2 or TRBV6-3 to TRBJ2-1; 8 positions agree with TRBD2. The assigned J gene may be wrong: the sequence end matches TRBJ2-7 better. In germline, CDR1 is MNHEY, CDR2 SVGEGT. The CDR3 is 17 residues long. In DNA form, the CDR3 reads TGTGCCAGCAGTTACTCGAGGTCAGAGGGACTAGACAATGAGCAGTACTTC. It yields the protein CASSYSRSEGLDNEQYF.

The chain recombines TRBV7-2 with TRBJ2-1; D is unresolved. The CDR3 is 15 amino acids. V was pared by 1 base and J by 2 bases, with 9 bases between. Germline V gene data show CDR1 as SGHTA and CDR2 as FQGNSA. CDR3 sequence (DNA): TGTGCCAGCAGCTTAGGGTTCGGCCCCTACAATGAGCAGTTCTTC. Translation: CASSLGFGPYNEQFF.

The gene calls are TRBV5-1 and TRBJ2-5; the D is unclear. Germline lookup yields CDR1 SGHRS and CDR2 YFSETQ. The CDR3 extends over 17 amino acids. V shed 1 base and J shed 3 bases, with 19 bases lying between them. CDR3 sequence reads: CASSLRSPEEAEETQYF. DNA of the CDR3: TGCGCCAGCAGCTTGCGGAGTCCCGAGGAAGCCGAAGAGACCCAGTACTTC.

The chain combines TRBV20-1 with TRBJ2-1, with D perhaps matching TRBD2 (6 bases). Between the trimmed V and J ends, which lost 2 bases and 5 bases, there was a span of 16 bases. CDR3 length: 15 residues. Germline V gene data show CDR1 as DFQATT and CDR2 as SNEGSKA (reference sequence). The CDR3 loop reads CSARNRWRGDNEQFF. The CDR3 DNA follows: TGCAGTGCTAGAAATCGCTGGAGGGGCGACAATGAGCAGTTCTTC.

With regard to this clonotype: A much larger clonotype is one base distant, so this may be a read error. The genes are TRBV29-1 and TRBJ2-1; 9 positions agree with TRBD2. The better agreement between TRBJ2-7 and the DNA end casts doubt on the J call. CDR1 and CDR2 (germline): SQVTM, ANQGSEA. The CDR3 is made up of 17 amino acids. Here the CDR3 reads CSVEDWTSEGSYNEQYF. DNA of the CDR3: TGCAGCGTTGAAGACTGGACTAGCGAGGGCTCCTACAATGAGCAGTACTTC.

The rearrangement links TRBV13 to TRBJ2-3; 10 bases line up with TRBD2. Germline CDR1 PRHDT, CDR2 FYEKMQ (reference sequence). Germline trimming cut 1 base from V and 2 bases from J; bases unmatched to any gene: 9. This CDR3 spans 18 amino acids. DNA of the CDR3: TGTGCCAGCAGCTTAGAGGTCCTAGCGGGGGTGAACACAGATACGCAGTATTTT. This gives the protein CASSLEVLAGVNTDTQYF. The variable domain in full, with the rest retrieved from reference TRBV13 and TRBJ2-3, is AAGVIQSPRHLIKEKRETATLKCYPIPRHDTVYWYQQGPGQDPQFLISFYEKMQSDKGSIPDRFSAQQFSDYHSELNMSSLELGDSALYFCASSLEVLAGVNTDTQYFGPGTRLTVL.

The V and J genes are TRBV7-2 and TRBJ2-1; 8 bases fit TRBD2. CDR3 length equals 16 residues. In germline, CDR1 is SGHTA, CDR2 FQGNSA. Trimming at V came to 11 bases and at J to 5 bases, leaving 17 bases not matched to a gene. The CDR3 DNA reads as TGTGCCGGCACCGACTTACGCGGGGGGACCCACAATGAGCAGTTCTTC. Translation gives CAGTDLRGGTHNEQFF.

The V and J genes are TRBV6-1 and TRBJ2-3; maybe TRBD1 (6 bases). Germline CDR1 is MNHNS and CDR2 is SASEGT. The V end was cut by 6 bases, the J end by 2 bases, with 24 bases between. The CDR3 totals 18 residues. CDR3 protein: CASSRGTSRGTPTDTQYF. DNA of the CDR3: TGTGCCAGCAGCCGAGGGACCTCCAGGGGAACCCCCACAGATACGCAGTATTTT.

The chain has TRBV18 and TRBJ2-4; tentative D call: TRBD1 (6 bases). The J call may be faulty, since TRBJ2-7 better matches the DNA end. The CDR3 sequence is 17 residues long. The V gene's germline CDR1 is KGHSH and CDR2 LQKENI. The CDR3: CASSPPNPRGKYYEQYF. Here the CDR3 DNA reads TGTGCCAGCTCACCACCGAACCCCAGGGGAAAATACTACGAGCAGTACTTC.

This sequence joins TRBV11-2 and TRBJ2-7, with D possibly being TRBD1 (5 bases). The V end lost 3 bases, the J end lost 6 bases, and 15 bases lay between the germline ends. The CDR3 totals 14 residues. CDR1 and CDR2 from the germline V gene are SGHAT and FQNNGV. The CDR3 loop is CASSLGHTGREQYF. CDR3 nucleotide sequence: TGTGCCAGCAGCTTGGGGCATACCGGACGCGAGCAGTACTTC. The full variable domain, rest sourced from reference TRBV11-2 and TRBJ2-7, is EAGVAQSPRYKIIEKRQSVAFWCNPISGHATLYWYQQILGQGPKLLIQFQNNGVVDDSQLPKDRFSAERLKGVDSTLKIQPAKLEDSAVYLCASSLGHTGREQYFGPGTRLTVT.